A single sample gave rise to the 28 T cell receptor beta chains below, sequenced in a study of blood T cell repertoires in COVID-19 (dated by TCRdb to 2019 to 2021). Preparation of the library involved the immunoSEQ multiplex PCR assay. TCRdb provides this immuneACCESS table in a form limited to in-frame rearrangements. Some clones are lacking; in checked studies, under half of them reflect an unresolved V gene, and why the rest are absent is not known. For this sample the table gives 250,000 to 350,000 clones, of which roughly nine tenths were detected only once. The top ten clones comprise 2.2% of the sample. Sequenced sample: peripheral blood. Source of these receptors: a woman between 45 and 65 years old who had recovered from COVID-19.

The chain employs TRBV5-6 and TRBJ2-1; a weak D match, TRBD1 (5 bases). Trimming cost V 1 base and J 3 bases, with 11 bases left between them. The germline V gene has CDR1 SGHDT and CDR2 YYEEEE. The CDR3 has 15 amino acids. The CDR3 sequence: CASSLYRFDYNEQFF. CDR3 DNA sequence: TGTGCCAGCAGCTTGTACAGGTTTGACTACAATGAGCAGTTCTTC.

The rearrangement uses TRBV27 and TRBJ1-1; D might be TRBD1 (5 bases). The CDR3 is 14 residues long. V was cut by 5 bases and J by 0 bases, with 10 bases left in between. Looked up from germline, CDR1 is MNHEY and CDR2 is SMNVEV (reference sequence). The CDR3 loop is CASSVQGLNTEAFF. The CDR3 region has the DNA TGTGCCAGCAGTGTCCAGGGTCTGAACACTGAAGCTTTCTTT.

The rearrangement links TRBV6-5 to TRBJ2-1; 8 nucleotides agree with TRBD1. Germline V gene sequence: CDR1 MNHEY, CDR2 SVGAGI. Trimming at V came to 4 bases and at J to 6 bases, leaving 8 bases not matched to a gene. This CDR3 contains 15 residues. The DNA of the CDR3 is TGTGCCAGCAGTTTCCAGGACAGGGCCTCCAATGAGCAGTTCTTC. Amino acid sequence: CASSFQDRASNEQFF.

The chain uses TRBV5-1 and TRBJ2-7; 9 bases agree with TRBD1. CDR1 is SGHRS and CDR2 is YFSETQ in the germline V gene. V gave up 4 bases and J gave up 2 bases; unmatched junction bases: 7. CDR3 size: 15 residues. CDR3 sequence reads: CASSAGTGRTYEQYF. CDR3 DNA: TGCGCCAGCAGCGCCGGGACAGGGAGGACCTACGAGCAGTACTTC. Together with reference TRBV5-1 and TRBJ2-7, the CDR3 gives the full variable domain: KAGVTQTPRYLIKTRGQQVTLSCSPISGHRSVSWYQQTPGQGLQFLFEYFSETQRNKGNFPGRFSGRQFSNSRSEMNVSTLELGDSALYLCASSAGTGRTYEQYFGPGTRLTVT.

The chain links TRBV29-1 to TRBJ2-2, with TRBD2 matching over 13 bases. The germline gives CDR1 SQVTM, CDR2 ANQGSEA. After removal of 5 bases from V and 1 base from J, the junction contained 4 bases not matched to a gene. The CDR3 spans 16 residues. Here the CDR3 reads CSVTGLAGRNTGELFF. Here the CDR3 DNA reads TGCAGCGTTACGGGACTAGCGGGAAGGAACACCGGGGAGCTGTTTTTT.

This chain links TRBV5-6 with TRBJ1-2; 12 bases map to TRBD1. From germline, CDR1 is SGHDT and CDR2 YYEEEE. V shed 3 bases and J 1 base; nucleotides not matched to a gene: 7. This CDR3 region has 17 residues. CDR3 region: CASSSGTGGEVNYGYTF. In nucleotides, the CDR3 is TGTGCCAGCAGCTCCGGGACAGGGGGCGAGGTTAACTATGGCTACACCTTC.

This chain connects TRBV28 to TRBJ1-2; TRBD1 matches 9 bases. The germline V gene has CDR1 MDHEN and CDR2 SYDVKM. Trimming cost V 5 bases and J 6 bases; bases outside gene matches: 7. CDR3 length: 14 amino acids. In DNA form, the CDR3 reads TGTGCCAGCAGTGAAACCGGGACAGGGCATGGCTACACCTTC. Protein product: CASSETGTGHGYTF.

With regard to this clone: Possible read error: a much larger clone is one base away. The CDR3 DNA reads as TGTGCCAGCAGTTTGAGGACAGGGAATTTGGATGGCCACACCTTC. Translated: CASSLRTGNLDGHTF. The gene calls are TRBV27 and TRBJ1-2, with TRBD1 matching 8 bases. Germline V CDR1 and CDR2: MNHEY, SMNVEV (reference sequence). This CDR3 comprises 15 residues.

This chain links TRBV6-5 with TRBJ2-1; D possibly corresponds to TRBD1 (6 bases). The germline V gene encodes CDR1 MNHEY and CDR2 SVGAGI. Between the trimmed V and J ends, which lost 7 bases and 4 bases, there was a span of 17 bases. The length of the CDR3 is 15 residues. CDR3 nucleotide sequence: TGTGCCAGCACCACAGGGCCCACCCATTACAATGAGCAGTTCTTC. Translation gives CASTTGPTHYNEQFF.

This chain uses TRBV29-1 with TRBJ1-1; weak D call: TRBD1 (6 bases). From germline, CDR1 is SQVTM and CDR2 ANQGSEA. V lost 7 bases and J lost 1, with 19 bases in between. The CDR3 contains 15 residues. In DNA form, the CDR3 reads TGCAGCGGGGCTGGGGGCGAGTCGGGGAACACTGAAGCTTTCTTT. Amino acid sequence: CSGAGGESGNTEAFF.

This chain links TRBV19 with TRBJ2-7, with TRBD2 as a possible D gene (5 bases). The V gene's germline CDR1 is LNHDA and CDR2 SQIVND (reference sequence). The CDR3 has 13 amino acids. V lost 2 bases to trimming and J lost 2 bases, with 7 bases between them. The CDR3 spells CASSISGTYEQYF. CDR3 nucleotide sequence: TGTGCCAGTAGTATAAGCGGAACCTACGAGCAGTACTTC.

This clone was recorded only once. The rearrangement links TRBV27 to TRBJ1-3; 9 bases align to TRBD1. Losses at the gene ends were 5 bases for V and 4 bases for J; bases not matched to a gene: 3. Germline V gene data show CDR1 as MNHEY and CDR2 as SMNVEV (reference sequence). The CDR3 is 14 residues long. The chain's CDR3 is CASSQGTGGNTIYF. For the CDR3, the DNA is TGTGCCAGCAGTCAAGGGACAGGGGGAAACACCATATATTTT.

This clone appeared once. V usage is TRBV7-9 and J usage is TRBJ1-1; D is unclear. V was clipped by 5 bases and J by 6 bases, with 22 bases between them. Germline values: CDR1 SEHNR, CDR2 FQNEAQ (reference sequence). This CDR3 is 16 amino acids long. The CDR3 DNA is TGTGCCAGCAGCCCGTCCGCGGGCGCATTGATGTCTGAAGCTTTCTTT. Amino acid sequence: CASSPSAGALMSEAFF.

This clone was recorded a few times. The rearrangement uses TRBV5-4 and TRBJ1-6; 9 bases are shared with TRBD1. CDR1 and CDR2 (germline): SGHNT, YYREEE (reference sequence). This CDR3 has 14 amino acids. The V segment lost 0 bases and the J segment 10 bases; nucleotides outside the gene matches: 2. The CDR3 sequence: CASSLEDRGSPLHF. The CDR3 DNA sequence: TGTGCCAGCAGCTTGGAGGACAGGGGATCACCCCTCCACTTT. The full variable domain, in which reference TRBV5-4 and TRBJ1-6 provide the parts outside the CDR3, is ETGVTQSPTHLIKTRGQQVTLRCSSQSGHNTVSWYQQALGQGPQFIFQYYREEENGRGNFPPRFSGLQFPNYSSELNVNALELDDSALYLCASSLEDRGSPLHFGNGTRLTVT.

CDR3 residues: CASSSVVYDTQYF. In DNA, the CDR3 is TGTGCCAGCAGCTCGGTGGTATACGATACGCAGTATTTT. V usage is TRBV7-6 and J usage is TRBJ2-3; no clear D gene. V lost 4 bases to trimming and J lost 6 bases, with 11 bases between them. This CDR3 has 13 residues. Germline V gene data show CDR1 as SGHVS and CDR2 as FNYEAQ.

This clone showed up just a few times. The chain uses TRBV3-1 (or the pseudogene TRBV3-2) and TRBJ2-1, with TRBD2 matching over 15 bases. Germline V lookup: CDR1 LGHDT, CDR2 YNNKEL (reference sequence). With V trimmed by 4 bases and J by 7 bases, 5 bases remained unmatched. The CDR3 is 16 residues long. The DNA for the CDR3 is TGTGCCAGCAGCCGATCCGGGACTAGCGGGAGGAATGAGCAGTTCTTC. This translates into CASSRSGTSGRNEQFF.

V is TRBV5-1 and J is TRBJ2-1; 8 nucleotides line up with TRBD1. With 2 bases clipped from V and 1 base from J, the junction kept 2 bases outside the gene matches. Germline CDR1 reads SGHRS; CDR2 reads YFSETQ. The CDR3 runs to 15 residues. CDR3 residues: CASSFRTGSYNEQFF. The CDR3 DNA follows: TGCGCCAGCAGCTTCAGGACAGGGTCCTACAATGAGCAGTTCTTC.

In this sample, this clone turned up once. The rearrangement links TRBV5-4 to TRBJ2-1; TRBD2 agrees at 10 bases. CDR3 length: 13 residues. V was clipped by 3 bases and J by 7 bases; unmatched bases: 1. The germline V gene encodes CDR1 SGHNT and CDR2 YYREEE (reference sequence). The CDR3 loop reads CASSSGLANEQFF. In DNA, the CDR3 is TGTGCCAGCAGCTCGGGACTAGCGAATGAGCAGTTCTTC. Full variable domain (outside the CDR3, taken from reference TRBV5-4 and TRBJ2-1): ETGVTQSPTHLIKTRGQQVTLRCSSQSGHNTVSWYQQALGQGPQFIFQYYREEENGRGNFPPRFSGLQFPNYSSELNVNALELDDSALYLCASSSGLANEQFFGPGTRLTVL.

The CDR3 DNA reads TGTGCCAGCACCCACGCGGGCAGGCAGTTCTTC. It translates to CASTHAGRQFF. The rearrangement links TRBV11-3 to TRBJ2-1, with D possibly matching TRBD2 (5 bases). V shed 7 bases and J shed 12 bases, with 13 bases lying between them. The CDR3 contains 11 residues. The V gene's germline CDR1 is SGHNT and CDR2 YENEEA.

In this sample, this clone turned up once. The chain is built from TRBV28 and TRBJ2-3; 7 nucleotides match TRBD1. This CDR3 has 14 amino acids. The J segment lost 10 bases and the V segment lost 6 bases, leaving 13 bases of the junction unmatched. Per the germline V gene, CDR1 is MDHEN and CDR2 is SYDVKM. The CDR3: CASRIILNRGPQYF. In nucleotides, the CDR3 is TGTGCCAGCAGAATTATCCTAAACAGGGGCCCGCAGTATTTT.

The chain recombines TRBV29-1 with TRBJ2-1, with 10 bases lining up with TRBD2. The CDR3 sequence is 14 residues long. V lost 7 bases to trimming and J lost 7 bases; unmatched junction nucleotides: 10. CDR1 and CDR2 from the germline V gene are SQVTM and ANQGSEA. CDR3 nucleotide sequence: TGCAGCGGGAGCGGGAGGGTTTCAGGGAATGAGCAGTTCTTC. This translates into CSGSGRVSGNEQFF.

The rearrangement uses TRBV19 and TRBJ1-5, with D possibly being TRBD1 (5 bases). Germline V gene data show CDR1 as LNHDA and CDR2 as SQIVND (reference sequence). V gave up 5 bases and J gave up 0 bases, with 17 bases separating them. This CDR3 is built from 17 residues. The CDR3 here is CASSLGGGGFSNQPQHF. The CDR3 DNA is TGTGCCAGTAGTTTAGGCGGGGGGGGGTTTAGCAATCAGCCCCAGCATTTT.

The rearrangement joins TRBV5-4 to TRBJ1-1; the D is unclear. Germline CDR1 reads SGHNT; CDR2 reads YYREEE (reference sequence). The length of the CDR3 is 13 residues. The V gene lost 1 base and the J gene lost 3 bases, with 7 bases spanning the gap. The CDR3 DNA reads TGTGCCAGCAGCTTGACAGTAGACACTGAAGCTTTCTTT. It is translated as CASSLTVDTEAFF.

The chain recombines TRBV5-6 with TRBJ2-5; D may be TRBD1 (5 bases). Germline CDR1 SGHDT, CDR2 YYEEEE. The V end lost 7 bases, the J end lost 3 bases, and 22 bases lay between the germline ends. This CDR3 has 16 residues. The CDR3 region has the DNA TGTGCCAGCCTGAAGGATGTCGGTCAGGGCGAAGAGACCCAGTACTTC. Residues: CASLKDVGQGEETQYF.

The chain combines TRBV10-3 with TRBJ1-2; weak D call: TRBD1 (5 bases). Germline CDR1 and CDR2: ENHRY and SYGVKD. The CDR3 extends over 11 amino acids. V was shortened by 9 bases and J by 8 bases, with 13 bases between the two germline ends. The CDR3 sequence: CAIRGGGGYTF. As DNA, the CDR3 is TGTGCCATTCGGGGGGGAGGCGGCTACACCTTC.

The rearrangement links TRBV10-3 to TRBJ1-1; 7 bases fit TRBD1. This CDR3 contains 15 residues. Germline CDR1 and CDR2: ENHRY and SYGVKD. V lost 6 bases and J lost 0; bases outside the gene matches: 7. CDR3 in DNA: TGTGCCATCAGGCCAACAGGGGTATTGAACACTGAAGCTTTCTTT. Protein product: CAIRPTGVLNTEAFF.

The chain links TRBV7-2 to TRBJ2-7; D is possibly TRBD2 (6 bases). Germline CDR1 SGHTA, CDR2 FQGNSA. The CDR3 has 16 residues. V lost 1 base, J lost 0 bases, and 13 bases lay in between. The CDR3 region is CASSLVVAASSYEQYF. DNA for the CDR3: TGTGCCAGCAGCTTAGTGGTAGCGGCCAGCTCCTACGAGCAGTACTTC.

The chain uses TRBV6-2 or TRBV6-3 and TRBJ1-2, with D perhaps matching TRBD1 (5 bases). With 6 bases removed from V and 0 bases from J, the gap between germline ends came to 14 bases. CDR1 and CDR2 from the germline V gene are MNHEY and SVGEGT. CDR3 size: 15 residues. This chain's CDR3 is CASSRNRTPNYGYTF. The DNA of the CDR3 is TGTGCCAGCAGCCGAAACAGGACACCTAACTATGGCTACACCTTC.